The 11 T cell receptor beta chains below were found in one sample sequenced in a study of T cells after yellow fever vaccination. MiXCR, run by TCRdb on the 5' RACE reads, gives a single entry per CDR3 protein. The sample contains some 320,000 distinct CDR3 sequences, around 10% of which appear only once. Specimen: CD4+ T cells sorted from PBMCs, collected 45 days after the yellow fever booster vaccination. The origin of the receptors is a man between 18 and 35 years old who received the YFV17D yellow fever vaccine.

This clonotype occurred once. The chain recombines TRBV7-2 with TRBJ1-5, with a tentative D call TRBD1 (6 bases). Germline lookup yields CDR1 SGHTA and CDR2 FQGNSA. The CDR3 contains 13 residues. Trimming shortened V by 5 bases and J by 5 bases, and 10 bases separated the two germline ends. CDR3 region: CASSPRGHQPQHF. CDR3 DNA: TGTGCCAGCAGCCCTCGGGGGCATCAGCCCCAGCATTTT.

This clonotype was observed at least ten times. The rearrangement joins TRBV9 to TRBJ1-3; D not certain. The CDR3 is 14 residues long. The V gene lost 2 bases and the J gene lost 4 bases, with 10 bases spanning the gap. Germline V gene lookup returns CDR1 SGDLS and CDR2 YYNGEE. DNA for the CDR3: TGTGCCAGCAGCGTCTTCGGGCTCGGAAACACCATATATTTT. Protein: CASSVFGLGNTIYF.

This clonotype has only a few counts. CDR3 DNA sequence: TGTGCCAGCAGCCGGACAGCTCACGAGAACGAGCAGTACTTC. This translates into CASSRTAHENEQYF. This sequence joins TRBV5-5 and TRBJ2-7; D might be TRBD1 (6 bases). Germline assignment: CDR1 SGHKS and CDR2 YYEKEE (reference sequence). The CDR3 contains 14 residues. With 4 bases removed from V and 5 bases from J, the gap between germline ends came to 16 bases.

This clonotype was observed at least ten times. The chain carries TRBV6-2 or TRBV6-3 and TRBJ2-1; tentatively, D is TRBD2 (6 bases). The germline gives CDR1 MNHEY, CDR2 SVGEGT. The CDR3 runs 16 residues. V lost 5 bases and J lost 0, with 14 bases in between. The CDR3 loop is CASSPPGALSYNEQFF. The CDR3 DNA reads as TGTGCCAGCAGTCCTCCGGGAGCGCTCTCCTACAATGAGCAGTTCTTC.

The V gene is TRBV7-2, the J gene TRBJ1-4; 8 positions match TRBD1. V lost 0 bases to trimming and J lost 13 bases; unmatched junction nucleotides: 4. The CDR3 is 13 amino acids. Per germline, CDR1 SGHTA and CDR2 FQGNSA. The CDR3 nucleotides are TGTGCCAGCAGCTTAGCCCAGGGGGCGGTACTGTTTTTT. As protein: CASSLAQGAVLFF.

The genes are TRBV12-3 or TRBV12-4 and TRBJ1-3, with TRBD1 matching over 9 bases. The CDR3 totals 14 residues. The V gene end was trimmed by 6 bases and the J gene end by 2 bases; junction bases not matched to a gene: 2. The CDR3 protein is CASSRDRAGNTIYF. CDR3 in DNA: TGTGCCAGCAGCAGGGACAGGGCTGGAAACACCATATATTTT.

This clonotype was observed a few times. V gene TRBV5-1 combines with J gene TRBJ1-1; D ambiguous. This CDR3 is built from 13 residues. The germline V gene has CDR1 SGHRS and CDR2 YFSETQ. Trimming pared 0 bases from V and 6 bases from J, leaving 9 bases between. CDR3 DNA: TGCGCCAGCAGCTTGGGACAAAACGCTGAAGCTTTCTTT. It encodes CASSLGQNAEAFF.

J is TRBJ2-5 and V is TRBV7-6; the D is unclear. The CDR3 is 14 amino acids. Germline CDR1 SGHVS, CDR2 FNYEAQ. With 0 bases removed from V and 7 bases from J, the gap between germline ends came to 12 bases. The DNA of the CDR3 is TGTGCCAGCAGCTTAGCCAGTGCCCGGGTGACCCAGTACTTC. Protein product: CASSLASARVTQYF.

This clonotype was counted between two and nine times. The chain is built from TRBV4-3 and TRBJ2-3, with D perhaps TRBD1 (6 bases). The germline V and J ends were trimmed by 1 base and 6 bases, with 14 bases remaining between them. This CDR3 comprises 15 residues. From germline, CDR1 is LGHNA and CDR2 YSLEER. In DNA form, the CDR3 reads TGCGCCAGCAGCCAAGGGACAGCATCACGGGATACGCAGTATTTT. It encodes CASSQGTASRDTQYF.

The rearrangement uses TRBV5-1 and TRBJ1-2, with 9 nucleotides matching TRBD1. The V segment lost 3 bases and the J segment 2 bases; nucleotides outside the gene matches: 5. The CDR3 loop spans 15 amino acids. CDR1 and CDR2 from the germline V gene are SGHRS and YFSETQ. For the CDR3, the DNA is TGCGCCAGCAGCTCGTCCGGGACAGGGAACTATGGCTACACCTTC. It encodes CASSSSGTGNYGYTF.

This clonotype was seen more than once but under ten times. The rearrangement joins TRBV7-8 to TRBJ2-7, with TRBD2 matching 16 bases. The CDR3 covers 16 residues. Germline CDR1 SGHVS, CDR2 FQNEAQ. The V segment lost 5 bases and the J segment 2 bases; nucleotides outside the gene matches: 3. CDR3 DNA: TGTGCCAGCAGCAAGGGACTAGCGGGGGGGACCTACGAGCAGTACTTC. Protein sequence: CASSKGLAGGTYEQYF.